The clone carrying this T cell receptor beta chain turned up a few times. The data were obtained in a study of PD-1 blockade in classical Hodgkin lymphoma. From germline, CDR1 is SGHTS and CDR2 YDEGEE. V dropped 7 bases and J dropped 7 bases, with 18 bases sitting between them. There are 14 residues in the CDR3. The data were produced by immunoSEQ multiplex PCR, yet TCRdb's version contains in-frame clones alone and is incomplete. The sample has around 21,000 clones, more than 75% seen once. Indicated time point: cycle 4 day 1 (C4D1), after six to seven weeks of nivolumab. Every one of the patients relapsed after autologous stem cell transplantation (brentuximab vedotin exposure was variable).

This TCR came from a human donor with classical Hodgkin lymphoma. V gene TRBV5-8 combines with J gene TRBJ2-1, with D possibly being TRBD2 (6 bases). The sequences come from peripheral blood mononuclear cells (PBMCs), collected before the fourth cycle of nivolumab. The DNA of the CDR3 is TGTGCCAGCCAACCGGGACTCCTTCAGAATGAGCAGTTCTTC. Its protein product is CASQPGLLQNEQFF.